This record concerns one TCR beta chain sequence. This specimen belongs to a study of blood T cell repertoires in COVID-19. Profiled with immunoSEQ multiplex PCR; TCRdb holds only in-frame clones, not every one. The data contain approximately 99,000 clones, 65% to 85% of them singletons. V gave up 0 bases and J gave up 6 bases, with 21 bases separating them. In germline, CDR1 is GTSNPN, CDR2 SVGIG (reference sequence). This CDR3 has 18 amino acids. V gene TRBV30 combines with J gene TRBJ1-6; D is possibly TRBD1 (5 bases). This clonotype was sampled from a man between 65 and 85 years old with active or convalescent COVID-19. Source material: peripheral blood. The CDR3 protein is CAWSVNRLLGGGNSPLHF. The CDR3 DNA sequence: TGTGCCTGGAGTGTTAACCGCCTTCTGGGGGGGGGTAATTCACCCCTCCACTTT.